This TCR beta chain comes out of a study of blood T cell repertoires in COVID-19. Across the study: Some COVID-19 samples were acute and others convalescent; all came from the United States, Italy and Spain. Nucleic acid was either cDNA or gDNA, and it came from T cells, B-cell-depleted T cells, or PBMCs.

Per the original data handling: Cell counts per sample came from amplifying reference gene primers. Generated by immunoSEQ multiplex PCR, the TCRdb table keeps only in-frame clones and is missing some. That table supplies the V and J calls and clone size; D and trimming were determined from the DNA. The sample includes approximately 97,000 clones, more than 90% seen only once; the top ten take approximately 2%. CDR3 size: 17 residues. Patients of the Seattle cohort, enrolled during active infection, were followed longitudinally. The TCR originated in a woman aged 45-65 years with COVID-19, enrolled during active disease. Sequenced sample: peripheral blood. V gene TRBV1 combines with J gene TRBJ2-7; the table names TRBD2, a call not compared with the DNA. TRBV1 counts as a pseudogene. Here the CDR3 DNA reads TGCACCAGCAGCCAAGATAGACTAGCGGACGAACCCTACGAGCAGTACTTC. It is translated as CTSSQDRLADEPYEQYF.